This T cell receptor (beta chain) emerged from a study of siplizumab effects on memory and regulatory T cells. Sequencing of each sample assayed some 9.2 x 10^4 TCR templates. TCRdb keeps only in-frame clones here, not all; method: immunoSEQ multiplex PCR. The table includes about 69,000 clones, 88% detected once. Whole-study results and caveats: Sequences below about 10^-5 frequency were poorly captured, limiting mapping of alloreactive clones.

CDR1 is SGHRS and CDR2 is YFSETQ in the germline V gene. The CDR3 has 14 residues. V lost 0 bases, J lost 1 base, and 6 bases lay in between. As to this clone: No antigen is known for it.

The TCR originated in a human donor in good health. The sample taken for sequencing was Tregs sorted from blood. V gene TRBV5-1 combines with J gene TRBJ2-3, with a weak D call TRBD1 (6 bases). The CDR3 is CASSLEGGTDTQYF. For the CDR3, the DNA is TGCGCCAGCAGCTTGGAGGGGGGCACAGATACGCAGTATTTT.